The rows below give T cell receptor beta chains drawn from one sample of a study of cytomegalovirus exposure and HLA in healthy donors. The protocol was immunoSEQ multiplex PCR, while the TCRdb copy is restricted to in-frame clones and leaves out a portion. The sample holds about 150,000 clones, approximately 78% seen once. Sample: PBMCs. Receptors were obtained from a male donor in good health and CMV-seronegative. The CDR3 runs from the conserved cysteine through the conserved F or W. D genes are given only for firm matches. A clone size is listed for some rows: how often the clone was seen (once, few, many), or a class if it is expanded.

J | V | D | size | DNA | CDR3
TRBJ2-1 | TRBV2 | - | - | TGTGCCAGCGACCGTACAGGGCGCTCCTACAATGAGCAGTTCTTC | CASDRTGRSYNEQFF
TRBJ2-4 | TRBV9 | - | - | TGTGCCAGCAGCGACATGGGGGGGGGCGAAAACATTCAGTACTTC | CASSDMGGGENIQYF
TRBJ2-7 | TRBV7-2 | - | - | TGTGCCAGCAGCCCAGACTACGAGCAGTACTTC | CASSPDYEQYF
TRBJ1-1 | TRBV2 | - | - | TGTGCCAGCAGTGAAGTCCCCGAGCGTGGTGAAGCTTTCTTT | CASSEVPERGEAFF
TRBJ1-4 | TRBV15 | - | - | TGTGCCACCAGCAGAGATCCGTCGCACCCGGGGAGGAGAGAAAAACTGTTTTTT | CATSRDPSHPGRREKLFF
TRBJ1-2 | TRBV11-2 | - | - | TGTGCCAGCAGCTTAGGGGCAGGATACTATGGCTACACCTTC | CASSLGAGYYGYTF
TRBJ1-2 | TRBV14 | - | - | TGTGCCAGCAGCCAAGATCGGCAGGTCTATGGCTACACCTTC | CASSQDRQVYGYTF
TRBJ1-3 | TRBV6-1 | TRBD1 | - | TGTGCCAGCACCCACGGGACAGCCGGAAACACCATATATTTT | CASTHGTAGNTIYF
TRBJ2-3 | TRBV27 | TRBD2 | - | TGTGCCAGCAGCCTAGCGGGAGCGGATACGCAGTATTTT | CASSLAGADTQYF
TRBJ1-3 | TRBV5-4 | TRBD1 | - | TGTGCCAGCAGCGCCTCGGGCAGGGGGGCAAACACCATATATTTT | CASSASGRGANTIYF
TRBJ1-1 | TRBV5-1 | - | - | TGCGCCAGCAGCGTTGGGGGGGTGGGCTTGAACCCTGAAGCTTTCTTT | CASSVGGVGLNPEAFF
TRBJ2-1 | TRBV5-1 | - | - | TGCGCCAGCAGCTTGACCGGGGGCTACAATGAGCAGTTCTTC | CASSLTGGYNEQFF
TRBJ2-1 | TRBV5-4 | TRBD2 | - | TGTGCCAGCAGCATGACTAGCGGAACCTACAATGAGCAGTTCTTC | CASSMTSGTYNEQFF
TRBJ1-2 | TRBV7-2 | TRBD1 | - | TGTGCCAGCAGCACGGGACAGGGGGCCTCAGGTGGCTACACCTTC | CASSTGQGASGGYTF
TRBJ1-6 | TRBV30 | TRBD1 | - | TGTGCCTGGAACCAGGGGGCTTCACCCCTCCACTTT | CAWNQGASPLHF
TRBJ2-2 | TRBV5-1 | - | - | TGCGCCAGCAGCTCACGGACAGAGAACACCGGGGAGCTGTTTTTT | CASSSRTENTGELFF
TRBJ2-6 | TRBV19 | - | - | TGTGCCAGTACCAATTCAGACATTTCTGGGGCCAACGTCCTGACTTTC | CASTNSDISGANVLTF
TRBJ2-5 | TRBV6-5 | - | - | TGTGCCAGCAGTTATCCCGGACAACTCCAAGAGACCCAGTACTTC | CASSYPGQLQETQYF
TRBJ1-6 | TRBV19 | - | - | TGTGCCAGTAGTTTGGGGGGAAATTCACCCCTCCACTTT | CASSLGGNSPLHF
TRBJ2-1 | TRBV14 | - | few | TGTGCCAGCCGCCCCCAGGCGTTCTTC | CASRPQAFF
TRBJ1-1 | TRBV15 | TRBD1 | - | TGTGCCACCAGCAGAGAGAGGACAGGCTCGAACACTGAAGCTTTCTTT | CATSRERTGSNTEAFF
TRBJ2-7 | TRBV6-1 | - | - | TGTGCCAGCAGGGAGGGCGGGAATCCTAACGAGCAGTACTTC | CASREGGNPNEQYF
TRBJ2-1 | TRBV28 | TRBD2 | - | TGTGCCAGCAGCCGAACCGGGACTAGCGGGAGGAGGCCTCAGCAGTTCTTC | CASSRTGTSGRRPQQFF
TRBJ2-2 | TRBV5-4 | - | - | TGTGCCAGCAGCTTCGGGGAACCGGAGGGGGAGCTGTTTTTT | CASSFGEPEGELFF
TRBJ2-1 | TRBV7-6 | TRBD2 | - | TGTGCCAGCAGCAGACTAGCGGGAGGGCCCCTGAGGAATGAGCAGTTCTTC | CASSRLAGGPLRNEQFF
TRBJ2-7 | TRBV4-1 | - | - | TGCGCCAGCAGCCAAGTCCCAGGGGGGTCCCTCGAGCAGTACTTC | CASSQVPGGSLEQYF
TRBJ2-5 | TRBV7-9 | TRBD1 | - | TGTTCCAGCAGCGCGGACAGGGGGCGCTTGGAGACCCAGTACTTC | CSSSADRGRLETQYF
TRBJ2-7 | TRBV5-4 | TRBD1 | - | TGTGCCAGCAGCTTGGGGACAGGGATCTTTTCCTACGAGCAGTACTTC | CASSLGTGIFSYEQYF
TRBJ2-7 | TRBV28 | TRBD1 | few | TGTGCCAGCAACTACCGGGACAGGGGTAGCGAGCAGTACTTC | CASNYRDRGSEQYF
TRBJ2-7 | TRBV10-1 | TRBD1 | - | TGCGCCAGCAGTGATGGGGACAGCTTCCCTCGGCTGGTCATCTCCGAGCAGTACTTC | CASSDGDSFPRLVISEQYF
TRBJ2-4 | TRBV15 | TRBD1 | - | TGTGCCACCAGCAGCGACAGGGGGCAAGCCAAAAACATTCAGTACTTC | CATSSDRGQAKNIQYF
TRBJ2-1 | TRBV28 | - | - | TGTGCCAGCAGTTTAACGGGGGAGATGGCTGAGCAGTTCTTC | CASSLTGEMAEQFF
TRBJ1-4 | TRBV9 | TRBD1 | many | TGTGCCAGCAGCGCAGGGGACAGGGAGGGTGAAAAACTGTTTTTT | CASSAGDREGEKLFF
TRBJ2-1 | TRBV9 | - | once | TGTGCCAGCAGCGTAGGGGCTAGCGACCGATACAATGAGCAGTTCTTC | CASSVGASDRYNEQFF
TRBJ1-5 | TRBV21-1 | - | - | TGTGCCAGCAGCAAAGCGATTGGGACAGCTAATCAGCCCCAGCATTTT | CASSKAIGTANQPQHF
TRBJ1-1 | TRBV7-9 | - | - | TGTTCCAGCAGCTTAGACTGGCTGGAGGCTTTCTTT | CSSSLDWLEAFF
TRBJ2-4 | TRBV7-2 | - | - | TGTGCCAGCAGCTTCGACACCATAGCCAAAAACATTCAGTACTTC | CASSFDTIAKNIQYF
TRBJ1-3 | TRBV28 | TRBD1 | - | TGTGCCAGCAGAAATTTACCCGGGACAGGAACCCAAGCTGGAAACACCATATATTTT | CASRNLPGTGTQAGNTIYF
TRBJ2-1 | TRBV6-5 | TRBD1 | - | TGTGCCTGCAGACAGGGGGGAGGCAATGAGCAGTTCTTC | CACRQGGGNEQFF
TRBJ2-3 | TRBV2 | TRBD2 | - | TGTGCCAGCAATCCGGGACTAGTGGCAGATACGCAGTATTTT | CASNPGLVADTQYF
TRBJ2-6 | TRBV7-3 | TRBD1 | - | TGTGCCAGCAGGCCGGGACAGGGTGTTTCTGGGGCCAACGTCCTGACTTTC | CASRPGQGVSGANVLTF
TRBJ2-6 | TRBV9 | TRBD1 | - | TGTGCCAGCAGCCCGACCAACCCGGGACAGGGGGCTGGGGCCAACGTCCTGACTTTC | CASSPTNPGQGAGANVLTF
TRBJ1-2 | TRBV29-1 | - | - | TGCAGCGTTGAAGATCGGGAGGGCTACCCCTTC | CSVEDREGYPF
TRBJ2-7 | TRBV7-2 | - | - | TGTGCCAGCAGCTTAAGCAGCCTAACGAGGATCCGAACCTACGAGCAGTACTTC | CASSLSSLTRIRTYEQYF
TRBJ2-6 | TRBV7-2 | TRBD1 | - | TGTGCCAGCAACCTTGTCCCGGCCGGGACAGGGAACGTCCTGACTTTC | CASNLVPAGTGNVLTF
TRBJ2-1 | TRBV2 | - | once | TGTGCCAGCAGTGAATCCCTAGCGAAACAGTTCTTC | CASSESLAKQFF
TRBJ1-1 | TRBV6-5 | - | few | TGTGCCAGCTCCCGGGGGGCGAACACTGAAGCTTTCTTT | CASSRGANTEAFF
TRBJ2-7 | TRBV6-5 | TRBD1 | - | TGTGCCAGCAGTTCGTCTGGGACAGGTGGGGAGCAGTACTTC | CASSSSGTGGEQYF
TRBJ1-1 | TRBV11-2 | - | - | TGTGCCAGCAGCTCAGGGGTTCGGACTGAAGCTTTCTTT | CASSSGVRTEAFF
TRBJ2-7 | TRBV29-1 | TRBD1 | - | TGCAGCGTCAGACAGGGGTACTCCTACGAGCAGTACTTC | CSVRQGYSYEQYF
TRBJ2-1 | TRBV9 | TRBD1 | - | TGTGCCAGCAGCGTAGGGACAGGGACGAATGAGCAGTTCTTC | CASSVGTGTNEQFF
TRBJ2-7 | TRBV19 | - | - | TGTGCCAGTAGTATAAGGGGGGGGACGGCTACGGAGCAGTACTTC | CASSIRGGTATEQYF